The 15 T cell receptor beta chains presented below share a single source sample, sequenced in a study of patients and donors after allogeneic stem cell transplantation (TCRdb year 2020). Preparation of the library involved RT-PCR. The listed sequencing device is NextSeq 550. TCRdb ran its own pipeline on the public reads, namely fastp trimming at Q25 and MiXCR clone calling, and kept in-frame beta chains. One record per CDR3 amino acid sequence lists the most common genes and DNA. The sample table shows approximately 430,000 distinct CDR3 sequences, and around 15% are seen once. Over 6% of the sample rests with the top ten. The sequencing input was blood, either unsorted or a sorted T cell fraction (not recorded which). The source of these receptors is a human donor who was either an allogeneic HSCT recipient or a stem cell or donor lymphocyte infusion donor (not recorded which). It is not recorded whose cells these are; they may come from a transplant donor.

A word on this clonotype: The DNA is omitted, as the CDR3 cannot be located on it reliably, and the CDR3 follows TCRdb's listing. The chain has TRBV5-1 and TRBJ2-1; the D call of TRBD1 is as the table states it, not checked on the DNA. CDR1 is SGHRS and CDR2 is YFSETQ in the germline V gene. The CDR3 length is 15 residues, termini included. CDR3 protein: CASSLVGQGSREQLF.

The V gene is TRBV6-1, the J gene TRBJ2-2, with D perhaps matching TRBD1 or TRBD2 (5 bases each). CDR3 length: 15 residues. Germline V CDR1 and CDR2: MNHNS, SASEGT. The ends were cut back, 6 bases at V and 5 bases at J, with 16 bases in the middle. CDR3 sequence: CASSAGTFLTGELFF. The CDR3 region has the DNA TGTGCCAGCAGCGCCGGGACCTTTCTAACCGGGGAGCTGTTTTTT.

This clonotype was observed a handful of times. This sequence joins TRBV9 and TRBJ1-1; D may be TRBD1 (5 bases). The CDR3 covers 15 residues. Germline V lookup: CDR1 SGDLS, CDR2 YYNGEE. Between the trimmed V and J ends, which lost 0 bases and 8 bases, there was a span of 17 bases. The CDR3, as DNA: TGTGCCAGCAGCGTAGGGGGCCATCTGGGGACGGAAGCTTTCTTT. It translates to CASSVGGHLGTEAFF.

This sequence joins TRBV7-2 and TRBJ2-5; D might be TRBD1 or TRBD2, each matching 5 bases. Trimming stripped 6 bases from V and 5 bases from J, with 16 bases between. This CDR3 region has 14 residues. In germline, CDR1 is SGHTA, CDR2 FQGNSA. The CDR3 DNA follows: TGTGCCAGCAGACCGTTCGGGGCTCGGGAGACCCAGTACTTC. It yields the protein CASRPFGARETQYF.

This clonotype was observed a handful of times. The chain employs TRBV4-1 and TRBJ2-7; no definite D call. The CDR3 consists of 16 residues. CDR1 and CDR2 from the germline V gene are MGHRA and YSYEKL. Trimming stripped 1 base from V and 0 bases from J, with 13 bases between. The chain's CDR3 is CASSQADLFTSYEQYF. CDR3 nucleotides: TGCGCCAGCAGCCAAGCAGATCTCTTCACCTCCTACGAGCAGTACTTC.

This clonotype was counted only a few times. This chain uses TRBV30 with TRBJ1-2; D gene uncertain. Trimming pared 0 bases from V and 2 bases from J, leaving 16 bases between. This CDR3 is built from 16 residues. Germline V gene data show CDR1 as GTSNPN and CDR2 as SVGIG (reference sequence). This chain's CDR3 is CAWSVGERFQNYGYTF. The CDR3 DNA reads TGTGCCTGGAGTGTCGGCGAACGCTTTCAAAACTATGGCTACACCTTC. Combining the CDR3 with reference TRBV30 and TRBJ1-2 gives the whole variable domain SQTIHQWPATLVQPVGSPLSLECTVEGTSNPNLYWYRQAAGRGLQLLFYSVGIGQISSEVPQNLSASRPQDRQFILSSKKLLLSDSGFYLCAWSVGERFQNYGYTFGSGTRLTVV.

This clonotype came up a few times. The rearrangement uses TRBV20-1 and TRBJ2-3, with 15 bases fitting TRBD2. Germline trimming cut 5 bases from V and 1 base from J; bases unmatched to any gene: 1. This CDR3 has 15 amino acids. From germline, CDR1 is DFQATT and CDR2 SNEGSKA (reference sequence). CDR3 sequence reads: CSARTSGGGTDTQYF. The CDR3 DNA reads TGCAGTGCTCGGACTAGCGGGGGGGGCACAGATACGCAGTATTTT.

This clonotype has only a few counts. The gene calls are TRBV7-9 and TRBJ2-7; 10 positions match TRBD1. Germline trimming cut 3 bases from V and 2 bases from J; bases unmatched to any gene: 4. The CDR3 has 15 amino acids. CDR1 and CDR2 (germline): SEHNR, FQNEAQ (reference sequence). The CDR3 sequence is CASSLRDRGPYEQYF. CDR3 DNA sequence: TGTGCCAGCAGCTTGCGGGACAGGGGACCCTACGAGCAGTACTTC.

This clonotype was seen only a few times. This sequence joins TRBV11-2 and TRBJ2-1; weak D call: TRBD1 (6 bases). V lost 5 bases and J lost 7, with 12 bases in between. From germline, CDR1 is SGHAT and CDR2 FQNNGV. This CDR3 is 13 amino acids long. The CDR3 spells CASSPFGQNEQFF. CDR3 nucleotides: TGTGCCAGCAGCCCTTTCGGACAGAATGAGCAGTTCTTC.

V usage is TRBV2 and J usage is TRBJ1-2; tentatively, D is TRBD1 (6 bases). In germline, CDR1 is SNHLY, CDR2 FYNNEI. The CDR3 spans 12 residues. V was clipped by 6 bases and J by 7 bases, with 12 bases between them. The CDR3 nucleotides read TGTGCCAGCAGAAGGGGGAAGGGTGGCTACACCTTC. It codes for CASRRGKGGYTF.

CDR3 DNA: TGTGCCAGCAGTCCAAGGACAGGGGGCGGGAACACTGAAGCTTTCTTT. Protein product: CASSPRTGGGNTEAFF. The rearrangement links TRBV7-2 to TRBJ1-1, with 11 bases identical to TRBD1. J lost 1 base, V lost 6 bases, and 7 bases had no gene match. Germline CDR1 is SGHTA and CDR2 is FQGNSA. There are 16 residues in the CDR3.

This clonotype was recorded a few times. The rearrangement uses TRBV18 and TRBJ2-3, with 7 bases aligning to TRBD1. Germline CDR1 reads KGHSH; CDR2 reads LQKENI. The CDR3 has 16 residues. Germline trimming cut 6 bases from V and 2 bases from J; bases unmatched to any gene: 11. Here the CDR3 reads CASSRDRLRLTDTQYF. The DNA for the CDR3 is TGTGCCAGCTCCCGGGACAGACTGAGACTCACAGATACGCAGTATTTT.

The rearrangement links TRBV4-1 to TRBJ1-4, with D maybe TRBD1 (5 bases). This CDR3 comprises 15 residues. CDR1 and CDR2 (germline): MGHRA, YSYEKL. V was clipped by 1 base and J by 9 bases, with 15 bases between them. CDR3 protein: CASSQGRLRGQKLFF. CDR3 coding DNA: TGCGCCAGCAGCCAAGGACGGCTGAGGGGACAAAAACTGTTTTTT.

In its sample, this clonotype was seen a few times. The gene calls are TRBV18 and TRBJ2-3; D is ambiguous. The CDR3 sequence is 13 residues long. With 1 base removed from V and 7 bases from J, the gap between germline ends came to 9 bases. Per the germline V gene, CDR1 is KGHSH and CDR2 is LQKENI. Here the CDR3 DNA reads TGTGCCAGCTCACCACTAAGTCTTAATACGCAGTATTTT. Translating it yields CASSPLSLNTQYF.

The chain employs TRBV6-1 and TRBJ2-7, with TRBD2 matching over 10 bases. Germline CDR1 MNHNS, CDR2 SASEGT. The CDR3 covers 14 residues. Trimming removed 7 bases from V and 2 bases from J; junction bases left unmatched: 5. DNA for the CDR3: TGTGCCAGCAAGCCTAGCGGGAGCCCCTACGAGCAGTACTTC. It yields the protein CASKPSGSPYEQYF.